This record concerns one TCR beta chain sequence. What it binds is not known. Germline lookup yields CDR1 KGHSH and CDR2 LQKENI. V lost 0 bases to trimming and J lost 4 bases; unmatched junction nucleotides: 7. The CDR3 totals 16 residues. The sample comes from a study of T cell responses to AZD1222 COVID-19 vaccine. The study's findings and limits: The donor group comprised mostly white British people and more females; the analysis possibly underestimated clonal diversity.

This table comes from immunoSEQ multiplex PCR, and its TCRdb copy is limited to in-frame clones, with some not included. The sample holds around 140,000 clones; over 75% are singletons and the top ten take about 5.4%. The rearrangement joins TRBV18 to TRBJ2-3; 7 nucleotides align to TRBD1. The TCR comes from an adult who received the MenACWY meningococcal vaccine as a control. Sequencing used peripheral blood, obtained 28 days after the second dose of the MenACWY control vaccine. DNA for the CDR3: TGTGCCAGCTCACCACCGGGTACAGGGGTGGCAGATACGCAGTATTTT. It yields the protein CASSPPGTGVADTQYF.